This TCR beta chain derives from a study of shared clonotypes between healthy human individuals. Whole-study findings and limits: Naive subsets generally exceeded memory subsets in estimated richness. In the sorted subsets, rarefaction showed sequencing was incomplete despite large depth.

V dropped 4 bases and J dropped 6 bases, with 12 bases sitting between them. Germline V lookup: CDR1 SNHLY, CDR2 FYNNEI. CDR3 length: 14 amino acids. Comments on this clone: Its antigen is still unknown.

Using immunoSEQ multiplex PCR, the repertoire was profiled, and TCRdb retains in-frame clones only, with some absent. In the table there are about 2 million clones, roughly 95% of which are singletons. The clonotype originates from a young man in good health. The sample consisted of naive CD4+ T cells sorted from blood. The subset denotes: CD45RA+ positively selected. This chain connects TRBV2 to TRBJ2-2, with D perhaps TRBD1 (5 bases). The CDR3 DNA is TGTGCCAGCAGTGCCCAGGGTGGGTCCGGGGAGCTGTTTTTT. Its protein is CASSAQGGSGELFF.